Presented here are 25 T cell receptor beta chains from one specimen sequenced in a study of CD8 T cells in ankylosing spondylitis. Broader study findings: A TCR beta motif of about eight highly homologous variants seemed to mark ankylosing spondylitis blood.

TCRdb independently ran MiXCR on the 5' RACE reads; one entry per CDR3 protein. The top ten hold approximately 30% of the sample, which has 130,000 or so distinct CDR3 sequences, 15% to 20% seen once. These TCRs' antigens remain unknown. The specimen was blood, either unsorted or a sorted T cell fraction (not recorded which). The source of these receptors is a male donor with ankylosing spondylitis.

The chain recombines TRBV27 with TRBJ1-1; maybe TRBD1 (5 bases). Germline V lookup: CDR1 MNHEY, CDR2 SMNVEV (reference sequence). This CDR3 is 11 amino acids long. Trimming cost V 5 bases and J 7 bases, with 8 bases left between them. In nucleotides, the CDR3 is TGTGCCAGCAGTCAAAGGGGTGAAGCTTTCTTT. Amino acid sequence: CASSQRGEAFF.

The rearrangement uses TRBV7-9 and TRBJ1-1; D is ambiguous. Trimming removed 3 bases from V and 1 base from J, with 9 bases in between. Germline assignment: CDR1 SEHNR and CDR2 FQNEAQ (reference sequence). The CDR3 totals 14 residues. For the CDR3, the DNA is TGTGCCAGCAGCTTTTTTACGGAGAACACTGAAGCTTTCTTT. Translating it yields CASSFFTENTEAFF.

This clonotype was seen only a few times. CDR3 bases: TGTGCCAGCAGCTTCCGCGGGAGGTCCACAGATACGCAGTATTTT. Protein sequence: CASSFRGRSTDTQYF. The chain combines TRBV7-2 with TRBJ2-3; 8 nucleotides match TRBD2. Germline V lookup: CDR1 SGHTA, CDR2 FQGNSA. There are 15 residues in the CDR3. V shed 3 bases and J 2 bases; nucleotides not matched to a gene: 4.

This clonotype was seen more than once but under ten times. V is TRBV28 and J is TRBJ2-2; 8 bases line up with TRBD1. Germline CDR1 MDHEN, CDR2 SYDVKM. V shed 4 bases, J shed 7 bases, and the junction held 5 bases outside the gene matches. CDR3 size: 14 residues. The CDR3 DNA is TGTGCCAGCAGTTCTCGACAGGGGTACGGGGAGCTGTTTTTT. Its translation is CASSSRQGYGELFF.

This clonotype was seen a few times. This sequence joins TRBV20-1 and TRBJ1-1; TRBD1 might be the D (5 bases). Germline V CDR1 and CDR2: DFQATT, SNEGSKA (reference sequence). V gave up 3 bases and J gave up 3 bases, with 14 bases separating them. The CDR3 extends over 14 amino acids. The CDR3 DNA is TGCAGTGCTAGGGCCGGGGGTACGTACACTGAAGCTTTCTTT. Translating gives CSARAGGTYTEAFF.

At least ten counts were recorded for this clonotype. V usage is TRBV11-2 and J usage is TRBJ2-1, with D unresolved. CDR1 is SGHAT, CDR2 FQNNGV, per germline. Trimming cost V 0 bases and J 2 bases, with 11 bases left between them. The CDR3 contains 16 residues. As DNA, the CDR3 is TGTGCCAGCAGCTTAGATCTCGGGTCCCCCTACAATGAGCAGTTCTTC. Its protein is CASSLDLGSPYNEQFF. The full variable domain, completed using reference TRBV11-2 and TRBJ2-1, is EAGVAQSPRYKIIEKRQSVAFWCNPISGHATLYWYQQILGQGPKLLIQFQNNGVVDDSQLPKDRFSAERLKGVDSTLKIQPAKLEDSAVYLCASSLDLGSPYNEQFFGPGTRLTVL.

This clonotype has a handful of counts. V gene TRBV20-1 combines with J gene TRBJ2-1, with 9 bases fitting TRBD2. The CDR3 sequence is 15 residues long. The germline V gene has CDR1 DFQATT and CDR2 SNEGSKA (reference sequence). V dropped 0 bases and J dropped 7; count of bases not matched to a gene: 7. CDR3 region: CSARDPLAGRNEQFF. In DNA form, the CDR3 reads TGCAGTGCTAGAGATCCCCTAGCGGGGAGAAATGAGCAGTTCTTC.

The J gene is TRBJ1-5, the V gene TRBV12-3 or TRBV12-4, with 8 bases lining up with TRBD1. The V and J ends lost 6 bases and 6 bases, in that order; junction bases with no gene match: 13. The CDR3 contains 16 residues. The CDR3 sequence: CASSTLLQGEVQPQHF. CDR3 nucleotide sequence: TGTGCCAGCAGCACCCTTCTACAGGGGGAAGTTCAGCCCCAGCATTTT.

This clonotype has a handful of counts. CDR3 amino acids: CASSYLRDTEAFF. The CDR3 DNA follows: TGTGCCAGCAGTTACTTACGCGACACTGAAGCTTTCTTT. The rearrangement uses TRBV6-6 and TRBJ1-1; D is uncertain. V was pared by 1 base and J by 3 bases, with 6 bases between. The CDR3 length is 13 residues. In germline, CDR1 is MNHNY, CDR2 SVGAGI (reference sequence).

This chain connects TRBV27 to TRBJ1-4; 11 nucleotides agree with TRBD1. The CDR3 extends over 15 amino acids. In germline, CDR1 is MNHEY, CDR2 SMNVEV (reference sequence). V was clipped by 5 bases and J by 8 bases; unmatched bases: 7. CDR3 residues: CASSTGTGGGEKLFF. The DNA of the CDR3 is TGTGCCAGCAGTACAGGGACAGGGGGGGGCGAAAAACTGTTTTTT. Based on the CDR3 plus reference TRBV27 and TRBJ1-4, the full variable domain is EAQVTQNPRYLITVTGKKLTVTCSQNMNHEYMSWYRQDPGLGLRQIYYSMNVEVTDKGDVPEGYKVSRKEKRNFPLILESPSPNQTSLYFCASSTGTGGGEKLFFGSGTQLSVL.

The V and J genes are TRBV12-3 or TRBV12-4 and TRBJ1-1; D unclear. This CDR3 region has 14 residues. With 1 base removed from V and 5 bases from J, the gap between germline ends came to 11 bases. The CDR3 loop is CASSLVLRLTEAFF. The CDR3 DNA follows: TGTGCCAGCAGTTTAGTACTACGGCTAACTGAAGCTTTCTTT.

This clonotype was detected only a few times. The rearrangement joins TRBV20-1 to TRBJ1-5; D perhaps matches TRBD1 (6 bases). CDR1 is DFQATT and CDR2 is SNEGSKA in the germline V gene (reference sequence). V was shortened by 3 bases and J by 3 bases, with 24 bases between the two germline ends. CDR3 length: 18 amino acids. In DNA form, the CDR3 reads TGCAGTGCTAGTCTCCCAAGTCTCGACAGGTACTCCAATCAGCCCCAGCATTTT. Its protein is CSASLPSLDRYSNQPQHF.

The chain links TRBV7-3 to TRBJ2-3; D perhaps matches TRBD2 (5 bases). There are 14 residues in the CDR3. V lost 5 bases, J lost 3 bases, and 12 bases lay in between. The germline CDR1 and CDR2 sequences are SGHTA and FQGTGA. The CDR3 spells CASSDLGSTDTQYF. The CDR3 coding sequence is TGTGCCAGCAGCGATTTAGGGAGTACAGATACGCAGTATTTT.

In its sample, this clonotype was seen many times. The chain recombines TRBV4-2 with TRBJ2-1; D gene unclear. The CDR3 runs 11 residues. Germline-derived CDR1 and CDR2 are LGHNA and YNFKEQ. V was pared by 3 bases and J by 5 bases, with 2 bases between. CDR3 sequence: CASSQNNEQFF. The CDR3 DNA is TGTGCCAGCAGCCAGAACAATGAGCAGTTCTTC.

This chain joins TRBV27 and TRBJ2-7; the match to TRBD1 covers 7 bases. Looked up from germline, CDR1 is MNHEY and CDR2 is SMNVEV (reference sequence). The V gene end was trimmed by 6 bases and the J gene end by 3 bases; junction bases not matched to a gene: 8. The CDR3 totals 14 residues. The CDR3 is CASSDPGQFYEQYF. DNA for the CDR3: TGTGCCAGCAGCGACCCGGGACAGTTCTACGAGCAGTACTTC.

This clonotype was picked up a small number of times. The chain joins TRBV28 to TRBJ2-7; D gene ambiguous. This CDR3 has 13 residues. The V gene lost 7 bases and the J gene lost 2 bases, with 12 bases spanning the gap. Germline lookup yields CDR1 MDHEN and CDR2 SYDVKM. The CDR3 sequence is CASTRLTAYEQYF. The CDR3, as DNA: TGTGCCAGCACTCGCTTGACTGCCTACGAGCAGTACTTC.

The table lists this clonotype with a count of one. This chain connects TRBV28 to TRBJ2-7; 7 bases match TRBD2. With V trimmed by 2 bases and J by 0 bases, 10 bases remained unmatched. The CDR3 covers 17 residues. CDR1 is MDHEN, CDR2 SYDVKM, per germline. Here the CDR3 reads CASSLGRGGALSYEQYF. In DNA form, the CDR3 reads TGTGCCAGCAGTTTAGGGAGGGGAGGGGCTCTCTCCTACGAGCAGTACTTC.

This clonotype was seen at least ten times. The V gene is TRBV2, the J gene TRBJ2-7; TRBD2 might be the D (6 bases). The germline V and J ends were trimmed by 6 bases and 0 bases, with 15 bases remaining between them. The CDR3 consists of 15 residues. CDR1 and CDR2 from the germline V gene are SNHLY and FYNNEI. CDR3 loop: CASRSPLGSSYEQYF. CDR3 DNA: TGTGCCAGCAGATCCCCCCTCGGGAGCTCCTACGAGCAGTACTTC.

The J gene is TRBJ2-1, the V gene TRBV24-1; 11 positions match TRBD2. Germline V gene data show CDR1 as KGHDR and CDR2 as SFDVKD. Trimming at V came to 3 bases and at J to 3 bases, leaving 0 bases not matched to a gene. This CDR3 spans 15 amino acids. The CDR3 nucleotides are TGTGCCACCAGTGATGGACTAGCGGGCTACAATGAGCAGTTCTTC. Translation: CATSDGLAGYNEQFF.

The chain is built from TRBV6-1 and TRBJ2-7; TRBD1 matches 7 bases. This CDR3 has 17 residues. Germline lookup yields CDR1 MNHNS and CDR2 SASEGT. V shed 5 bases, J shed 3 bases, and the junction held 16 bases outside the gene matches. CDR3 DNA sequence: TGTGCCAGCAGTACCCCCCCAGGACAGGCATGGGTCTACGAGCAGTACTTC. Translating gives CASSTPPGQAWVYEQYF.

This clonotype has just a few counts. This chain joins TRBV27 and TRBJ1-1, with unresolved D. The V and J ends lost 11 bases and 1 base respectively, with 14 bases between them. Germline V CDR1 and CDR2: MNHEY, SMNVEV (reference sequence). This CDR3 contains 13 residues. CDR3 sequence: CASSESTNTEAFF. Here the CDR3 DNA reads TGTGCCTCTAGCGAGAGTACGAACACTGAAGCTTTCTTT.

In its sample, this clonotype was seen a few times. The chain has TRBV6-2 or TRBV6-3 and TRBJ2-7; no firm D call. This CDR3 has 13 amino acids. Germline lookup yields CDR1 MNHEY and CDR2 SVGEGT. V gave up 5 bases and J gave up 2 bases, with 10 bases separating them. The CDR3 spells CASSIRPTYEQYF. The DNA of the CDR3 is TGTGCCAGCAGTATCAGGCCCACCTACGAGCAGTACTTC.

This clonotype has more than one count but fewer than ten. The CDR3 is CASRTGTPPPYEQYF. Here the CDR3 DNA reads TGTGCCAGCAGGACCGGGACTCCACCCCCTTACGAGCAGTACTTC. The chain uses TRBV2 and TRBJ2-7; TRBD2 is a possible D gene (6 bases). Germline assignment: CDR1 SNHLY and CDR2 FYNNEI. This CDR3 spans 15 amino acids. V was clipped by 6 bases and J by 4 bases, with 19 bases between them.

The V and J genes are TRBV20-1 and TRBJ1-5; 10 bases match TRBD1. Trimming removed 5 bases from V and 6 bases from J; junction bases left unmatched: 7. In germline, CDR1 is DFQATT, CDR2 SNEGSKA (reference sequence). The CDR3 length is 14 residues. CDR3 protein: CSAPGTGEAQPQHF. DNA for the CDR3: TGCAGTGCTCCCGGGACAGGGGAAGCTCAGCCCCAGCATTTT.

The chain combines TRBV7-9 with TRBJ2-1; 9 nucleotides line up with TRBD1. Germline assignment: CDR1 SEHNR and CDR2 FQNEAQ (reference sequence). The CDR3 is 16 residues long. The V and J ends lost 2 bases and 9 bases, in that order; junction bases with no gene match: 11. The CDR3 reads CASSLRWGQGDVEQFF. As DNA, the CDR3 is TGTGCCAGCAGCTTACGATGGGGACAGGGTGATGTTGAGCAGTTCTTC.